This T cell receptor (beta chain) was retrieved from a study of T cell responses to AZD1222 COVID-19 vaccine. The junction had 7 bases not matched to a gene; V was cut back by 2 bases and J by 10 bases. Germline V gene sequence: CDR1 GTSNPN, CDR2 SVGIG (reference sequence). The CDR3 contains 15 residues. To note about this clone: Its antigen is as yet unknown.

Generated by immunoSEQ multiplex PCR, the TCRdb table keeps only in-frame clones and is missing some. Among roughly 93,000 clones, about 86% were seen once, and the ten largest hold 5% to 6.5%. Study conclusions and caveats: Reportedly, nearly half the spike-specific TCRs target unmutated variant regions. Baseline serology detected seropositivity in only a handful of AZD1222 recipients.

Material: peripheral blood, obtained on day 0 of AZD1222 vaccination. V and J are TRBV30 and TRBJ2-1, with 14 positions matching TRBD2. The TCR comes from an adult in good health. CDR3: CAWSIGTSGRTEQFF. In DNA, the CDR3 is TGTGCCTGGAGTATAGGGACTAGCGGGAGAACCGAGCAGTTCTTC.